The next 26 T cell receptor beta chains were all read from a single sample in a study of blood T cells in healthy people across ages. A second PCR of about 7 to 12 cycles used a sample-barcoded 5' primer and a J-beta primer mix. TCRdb used MiXCR to reprocess the 5' RACE reads, holding one entry per CDR3 protein. The data contain around 800,000 distinct CDR3 sequences, around half of them singletons. Source material: blood. The receptors derive from a man of 80 years or more in good health.

This chain uses TRBV24-1 with TRBJ2-5; D not resolved. The V and J ends lost 1 base and 3 bases respectively, with 14 bases between them. Germline values: CDR1 KGHDR, CDR2 SFDVKD. CDR3 length: 16 residues. CDR3 sequence: CATSDFSAGKKETQYF. For the CDR3, the DNA is TGTGCCACCAGTGATTTCTCGGCAGGTAAAAAAGAGACCCAGTACTTC.

This clonotype was observed a single time. This chain links TRBV10-1 with TRBJ2-1, with 7 bases identical to TRBD2. Judging by the DNA end, TRBJ2-7 fits better; the J call may be wrong. Germline V CDR1 and CDR2: WNHNN, SYGVQD (reference sequence). The CDR3 consists of 15 residues. CDR3 loop: CASSEWGGSYNEQYF. For the CDR3, the DNA is TGCGCCAGCAGTGAGTGGGGAGGGTCCTACAATGAGCAGTACTTC.

The chain employs TRBV20-1 and TRBJ2-1, with 12 bases aligning to TRBD1. The CDR3 spans 16 residues. Germline CDR1 reads DFQATT; CDR2 reads SNEGSKA (reference sequence). V shed 5 bases, J shed 8 bases, and the junction held 13 bases outside the gene matches. The CDR3 loop reads CSAATPRGQGADEQFF. CDR3 nucleotide sequence: TGCAGTGCTGCAACCCCCAGGGGACAGGGGGCGGATGAGCAGTTCTTC.

The V call is TRBV7-9, the J call TRBJ1-2, with a weak D call TRBD1 (6 bases). V gave up 1 base and J gave up 4 bases, with 16 bases separating them. Germline loops: CDR1 SEHNR, CDR2 FQNEAQ (reference sequence). The length of the CDR3 is 16 residues. The CDR3 region has the DNA TGTGCCAGCAGCTTAGTTGGGGCGAAACAGGGCTATGGCTACACCTTC. Its translation: CASSLVGAKQGYGYTF.

The rearrangement links TRBV20-1 to TRBJ2-3; 9 bases map to TRBD1. Trimming took 3 bases from V and 8 from J; bases not matched to a gene: 0. Germline V gene data show CDR1 as DFQATT and CDR2 as SNEGSKA (reference sequence). The CDR3 has 11 residues. This chain's CDR3 is CSARDRGTQYF. The CDR3 DNA reads TGCAGTGCTAGGGACAGGGGTACGCAGTATTTT.

This clonotype was recorded a few times. The rearrangement uses TRBV18 and TRBJ2-1; 9 bases are shared with TRBD1. Germline values: CDR1 KGHSH, CDR2 LQKENI. The CDR3 totals 15 residues. Trimming took 3 bases from V and 7 from J; bases not matched to a gene: 7. The DNA for the CDR3 is TGTGCCAGCTCACCCAAACAGGGGGCATCAAATGAGCAGTTCTTC. It encodes CASSPKQGASNEQFF.

This chain joins TRBV12-5 and TRBJ2-1, with D maybe TRBD2 (5 bases). Germline V gene sequence: CDR1 LGHNT, CDR2 FRNRAP. The length of the CDR3 is 12 residues. V was clipped by 5 bases and J by 11 bases, with 13 bases between them. CDR3 nucleotide sequence: TGTGCTAGTGGTCCAGGATGGGAGAAGCAGTTCTTC. Translated, it gives CASGPGWEKQFF.

The chain recombines TRBV3-1 with TRBJ2-7; 8 positions match TRBD2. After removal of 4 bases from V and 1 base from J, the junction contained 6 bases not matched to a gene. This CDR3 has 15 amino acids. The germline gives CDR1 LGHDT, CDR2 YNNKEL (reference sequence). The CDR3 nucleotides read TGTGCCAGCAGCCCCGGGGCGGGGGGTTCCTACGAGCAGTACTTC. This encodes CASSPGAGGSYEQYF.

This chain connects TRBV9 to TRBJ2-5; D perhaps matches TRBD1 (5 bases). This CDR3 contains 15 residues. Germline CDR1 reads SGDLS; CDR2 reads YYNGEE. Between the trimmed V and J ends, which lost 0 bases and 5 bases, there was a span of 14 bases. CDR3 residues: CASSVGGINGETQYF. In DNA form, the CDR3 reads TGTGCCAGCAGCGTAGGGGGCATTAACGGGGAGACCCAGTACTTC.

This chain links TRBV29-1 with TRBJ2-7; D could derive from TRBD1 or TRBD2 (5 bases each). The germline V gene encodes CDR1 SQVTM and CDR2 ANQGSEA. This CDR3 region has 12 residues. The V gene lost 7 bases and the J gene lost 2 bases, with 12 bases spanning the gap. The CDR3 region has the DNA TGCAGCGCTGTGGGACCCGCCTACGAGCAGTACTTC. Residues: CSAVGPAYEQYF.

This chain links TRBV5-8 with TRBJ1-2, with TRBD1 matching over 7 bases. This CDR3 has 14 amino acids. V was clipped by 4 bases and J by 4 bases; unmatched bases: 7. The germline CDR1 and CDR2 sequences are SGHTS and YDEGEE. CDR3 amino acids: CASSGYRDSYGYTF. Here the CDR3 DNA reads TGTGCCAGCAGCGGATACCGGGACAGCTATGGCTACACCTTC.

Here the CDR3 reads CASRITPGTSTYEQYF. CDR3 coding DNA: TGCGCCAGCAGGATTACCCCGGGGACTTCAACCTACGAGCAGTACTTC. The rearrangement uses TRBV5-1 and TRBJ2-7, with TRBD2 as a possible D gene (6 bases). The CDR3 totals 16 residues. V lost 5 bases to trimming and J lost 2 bases, with 20 bases between them. Germline assignment: CDR1 SGHRS and CDR2 YFSETQ.

The J gene is TRBJ2-7, the V gene TRBV27; 10 bases are shared with TRBD2. The germline gives CDR1 MNHEY, CDR2 SMNVEV (reference sequence). The CDR3 is 15 amino acids. The V and J ends lost 5 bases and 3 bases, in that order; junction bases with no gene match: 7. The chain's CDR3 is CASSARLAGLYEQYF. The CDR3 DNA reads as TGTGCCAGCAGTGCCCGACTAGCGGGCCTCTACGAGCAGTACTTC.

The gene calls are TRBV3-1 and TRBJ2-5; weak D call: TRBD1 (6 bases). This CDR3 contains 15 residues. Trimming left V 4 bases short and J 5 bases short, with 17 bases between. The germline gives CDR1 LGHDT, CDR2 YNNKEL (reference sequence). The CDR3 DNA reads TGTGCCAGCAGCCGAACAGGGCGGGTGGGGGAGACCCAGTACTTC. Translation: CASSRTGRVGETQYF.

Note on this clonotype: The junction does not match germline at one end; this may be a read error. This sequence joins TRBV5-1 and TRBJ1-2, with D unresolved. CDR3 length: 14 amino acids. CDR1 SGHRS and CDR2 YFSETQ come from the germline V gene. The CDR3, as DNA: TGCGCCAACAGCCAGGACCCCTGGCACTATGGCTACACCTTC. Translating it yields CANSQDPWHYGYTF. Looking up the rest from reference TRBV5-1 and TRBJ1-2 gives the full variable domain: KAGVTQTPRYLIKTRGQQVTLSCSPISGHRSVSWYQQTPGQGLQFLFEYFSETQRNKGNFPGRFSGRQFSNSRSEMNVSTLELGDSALYLCANSQDPWHYGYTFGSGTRLTVV.

The chain has TRBV5-1 and TRBJ2-6; D tentatively fits TRBD1 or TRBD2 (5 bases each). Germline V gene data show CDR1 as SGHRS and CDR2 as YFSETQ. Trimming left V 0 bases short and J 4 bases short, with 8 bases between. CDR3 size: 15 residues. As DNA, the CDR3 is TGCGCCAGCAGCTTGGAAGGGACCGGGGCCAACGTCCTGACTTTC. It codes for CASSLEGTGANVLTF.

This clonotype occurred a few times. V gene TRBV29-1 combines with J gene TRBJ2-6; D ambiguous. Germline values: CDR1 SQVTM, CDR2 ANQGSEA. V shed 6 bases and J shed 0 bases, with 3 bases lying between them. CDR3 length: 12 amino acids. The CDR3 is CSVDSGANVLTF. The CDR3 bases are TGCAGCGTCGACTCTGGGGCCAACGTCCTGACTTTC.

This sequence joins TRBV7-2 and TRBJ2-3; D remains ambiguous. The V end was cut by 3 bases, the J end by 2 bases, with 6 bases between. The CDR3 contains 13 residues. Germline CDR1 SGHTA, CDR2 FQGNSA. Here the CDR3 DNA reads TGTGCCAGCAGCTTCAGCCCCACAGATACGCAGTATTTT. It is translated as CASSFSPTDTQYF.

This clonotype came up a few times. V usage is TRBV3-1 and J usage is TRBJ2-7, with D maybe TRBD2 (5 bases). V was trimmed by 1 base and J by 2 bases, leaving 12 bases between them. CDR3 length: 15 amino acids. Germline assignment: CDR1 LGHDT and CDR2 YNNKEL (reference sequence). The CDR3 nucleotides read TGTGCCAGCAGCCAAGCTGTAAGCGGACCCTACGAGCAGTACTTC. Its translation: CASSQAVSGPYEQYF.

The gene calls are TRBV5-6 and TRBJ2-7, with D maybe TRBD2 (6 bases). Trimming took off 4 bases at V and 6 bases at J, with 17 bases between the two ends. From germline, CDR1 is SGHDT and CDR2 YYEEEE. There are 14 residues in the CDR3. CDR3 amino acids: CASSVGGPGSEQYF. CDR3 bases: TGTGCCAGCAGCGTCGGAGGGCCCGGGAGCGAGCAGTACTTC.

This clonotype came up a few times. This sequence joins TRBV14 and TRBJ2-3; a possible D gene is TRBD2 (6 bases). V dropped 3 bases and J dropped 7 bases, with 14 bases sitting between them. The length of the CDR3 is 14 residues. Germline V gene data show CDR1 as SGHDN and CDR2 as FVKESK. CDR3 residues: CASSQSLRGNTQYF. The DNA of the CDR3 is TGTGCCAGCAGCCAGTCCCTGCGGGGTAATACGCAGTATTTT. The whole variable domain, remainder taken from reference TRBV14 and TRBJ2-3, is EAGVTQFPSHSVIEKGQTVTLRCDPISGHDNLYWYRRVMGKEIKFLLHFVKESKQDESGMPNNRFLAERTGGTYSTLKVQPAELEDSGVYFCASSQSLRGNTQYFGPGTRLTVL.

This clonotype was detected once. The CDR3 coding sequence is TGTGCCAGCAGCCAAGTCTTTGGGGATGATGGCTACACCTTC. This sequence encodes CASSQVFGDDGYTF. The rearrangement links TRBV3-1 to TRBJ1-2; no reliable D call. CDR1 LGHDT and CDR2 YNNKEL come from the germline V gene (reference sequence). V was cut by 1 base and J by 6 bases, with 12 bases left in between. CDR3 length: 14 amino acids.

The V and J genes are TRBV27 and TRBJ1-6; D possibly corresponds to TRBD1 (5 bases). The CDR3 is 16 amino acids. The germline gives CDR1 MNHEY, CDR2 SMNVEV (reference sequence). The V end lost 7 bases, the J end lost 6 bases, and 19 bases lay between the germline ends. For the CDR3, the DNA is TGTGCCAGCATGCCCCTATTGGGGGTCCCTAATTCACCCCTCCACTTT. Translation gives CASMPLLGVPNSPLHF.

V usage is TRBV25-1 and J usage is TRBJ1-4; TRBD1 matches 9 bases. CDR1 and CDR2 (germline): MGHDK, SYGVNS. Trimming removed 5 bases from V and 5 bases from J; junction bases left unmatched: 12. The CDR3 has 17 residues. The CDR3 reads CASSFRDRVQLNEKLFF. In nucleotides, the CDR3 is TGTGCCAGCAGTTTCCGGGACAGGGTCCAACTCAATGAAAAACTGTTTTTT.

The J gene is TRBJ2-7, the V gene TRBV18; D possibly corresponds to TRBD1 (5 bases). Per the germline V gene, CDR1 is KGHSH and CDR2 is LQKENI. The CDR3 has 12 amino acids. The germline V and J ends were trimmed by 5 bases and 6 bases, with 11 bases remaining between them. The CDR3 sequence: CASSAQESEQYF. The CDR3 DNA reads TGTGCCAGCTCAGCACAGGAAAGCGAGCAGTACTTC.

V is TRBV29-1 and J is TRBJ2-5, with 7 bases identical to TRBD1. The CDR3 contains 13 residues. The V and J ends lost 6 bases and 5 bases, in that order; junction bases with no gene match: 9. Germline V lookup: CDR1 SQVTM, CDR2 ANQGSEA. The CDR3 region is CSVTGAGVETQYF. CDR3 coding DNA: TGCAGCGTAACAGGGGCGGGCGTGGAGACCCAGTACTTC.